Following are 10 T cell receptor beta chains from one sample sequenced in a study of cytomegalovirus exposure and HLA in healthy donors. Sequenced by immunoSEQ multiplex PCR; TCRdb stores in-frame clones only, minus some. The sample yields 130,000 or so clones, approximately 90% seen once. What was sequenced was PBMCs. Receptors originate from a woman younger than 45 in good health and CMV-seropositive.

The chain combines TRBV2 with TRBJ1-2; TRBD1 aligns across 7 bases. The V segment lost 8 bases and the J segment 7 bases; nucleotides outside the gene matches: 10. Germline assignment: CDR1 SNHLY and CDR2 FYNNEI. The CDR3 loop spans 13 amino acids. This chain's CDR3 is CASEDTGAGGYTF. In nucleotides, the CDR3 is TGTGCCAGCGAAGACACAGGGGCCGGTGGCTACACCTTC.

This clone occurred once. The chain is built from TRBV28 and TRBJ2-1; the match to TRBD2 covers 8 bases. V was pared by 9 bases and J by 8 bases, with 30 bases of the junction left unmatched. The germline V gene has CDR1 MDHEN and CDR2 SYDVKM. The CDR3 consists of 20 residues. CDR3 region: CASPRAPYLKREQPAHEQFF. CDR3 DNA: TGTGCCAGTCCACGGGCGCCGTATCTAAAGCGGGAGCAACCCGCCCATGAGCAGTTCTTC.

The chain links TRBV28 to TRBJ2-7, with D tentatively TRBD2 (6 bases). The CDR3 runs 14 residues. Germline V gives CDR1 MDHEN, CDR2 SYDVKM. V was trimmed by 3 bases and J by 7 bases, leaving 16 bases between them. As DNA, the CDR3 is TGTGCCAGCAGTTTCCGGCTAGCGCCCAGGGAGCAGTACTTC. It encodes CASSFRLAPREQYF.

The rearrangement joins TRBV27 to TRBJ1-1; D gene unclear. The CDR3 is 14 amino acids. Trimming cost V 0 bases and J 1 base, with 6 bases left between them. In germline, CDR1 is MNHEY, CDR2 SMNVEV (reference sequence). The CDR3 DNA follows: TGTGCCAGCAGTTTATCCCCCGGGAACACTGAAGCTTTCTTT. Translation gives CASSLSPGNTEAFF.

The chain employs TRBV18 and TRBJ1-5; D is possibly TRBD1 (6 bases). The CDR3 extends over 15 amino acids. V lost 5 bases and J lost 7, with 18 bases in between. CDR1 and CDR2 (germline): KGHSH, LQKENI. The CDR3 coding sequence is TGTGCCAGCTCAGCCTCACAGGGAAATGGGCAGCCCCAGCATTTT. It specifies CASSASQGNGQPQHF.

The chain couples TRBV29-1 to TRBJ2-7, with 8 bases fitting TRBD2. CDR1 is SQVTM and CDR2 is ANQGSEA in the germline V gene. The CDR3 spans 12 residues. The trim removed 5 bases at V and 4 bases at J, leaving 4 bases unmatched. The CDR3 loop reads CSVSGGLYEQYF. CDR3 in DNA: TGCAGCGTTTCGGGGGGGCTTTACGAGCAGTACTTC.

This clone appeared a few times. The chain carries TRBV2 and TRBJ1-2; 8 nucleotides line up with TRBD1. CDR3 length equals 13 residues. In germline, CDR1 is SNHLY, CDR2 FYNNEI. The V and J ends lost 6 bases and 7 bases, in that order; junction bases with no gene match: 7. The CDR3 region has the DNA TGTGCCAGCAGCCAACAGGGGGTGAGTGGCTACACCTTC. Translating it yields CASSQQGVSGYTF.

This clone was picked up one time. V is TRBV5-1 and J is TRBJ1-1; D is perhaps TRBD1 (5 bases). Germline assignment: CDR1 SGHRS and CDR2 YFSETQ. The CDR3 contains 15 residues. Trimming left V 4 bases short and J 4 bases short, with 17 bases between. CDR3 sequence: CASSPPGGRGTEAFF. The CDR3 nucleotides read TGCGCCAGCAGCCCCCCGGGGGGGAGGGGCACTGAAGCTTTCTTT.

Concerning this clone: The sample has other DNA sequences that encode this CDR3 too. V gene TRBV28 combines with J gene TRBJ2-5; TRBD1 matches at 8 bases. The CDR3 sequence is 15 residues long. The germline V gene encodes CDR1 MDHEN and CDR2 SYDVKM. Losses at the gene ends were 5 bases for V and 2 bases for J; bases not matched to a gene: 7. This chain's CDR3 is CASSLLQGEQETQYF. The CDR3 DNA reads TGTGCCAGCAGTCTACTACAGGGGGAACAAGAGACCCAGTACTTC.

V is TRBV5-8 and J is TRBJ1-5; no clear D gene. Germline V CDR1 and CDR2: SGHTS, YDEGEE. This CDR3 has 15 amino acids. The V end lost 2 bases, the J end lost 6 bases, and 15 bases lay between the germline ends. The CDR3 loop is CASSLGSLRGQPQHF. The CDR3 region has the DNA TGTGCCAGCAGCTTAGGGTCCCTCCGGGGTCAGCCCCAGCATTTT.